This T cell receptor beta chain was recorded in a study of CD8 T cells in Susac syndrome. The authors reverse transcribed roughly 0.5 to 1 ug RNA with random hexamers. Via MiXCR, TCRdb re-called the immunoSEQ multiplex PCR reads, giving one row per CDR3 protein. The sample comprises about 180,000 distinct CDR3 sequences, 85% to 95% of which are singletons, and 0.099% rests with the top ten. Sequencing used CD4+ T cells from PBMCs. This TCR was recovered from a human donor with Susac syndrome.

CDR3 sequence reads: CASSLNRLGRVTYEQYF. For the CDR3, the DNA is TGTGCCAGCAGTTTAAATCGTTTGGGCAGGGTTACCTACGAGCAGTACTTC. J is TRBJ2-7 and V is TRBV28, with a weak D call TRBD1 (5 bases). Germline V gene data show CDR1 as MDHEN and CDR2 as SYDVKM. V lost 2 bases to trimming and J lost 2 bases, with 19 bases between them. This CDR3 has 17 amino acids.